This T cell receptor beta chain comes out of a study of early T cells in non-severe SARS-CoV-2 infection. The V and J ends lost 1 base and 1 base respectively, with 11 bases between them. Per the germline V gene, CDR1 is SGHTA and CDR2 is FQGTGA. This CDR3 is built from 17 residues. Unique molecular identifier tags were affixed to discrete cDNA molecules. Each CDR3 protein gets one entry after TCRdb re-called the 5' RACE reads with MiXCR. Of approximately 37,000 distinct CDR3 sequences listed, almost 5.5% are singletons. This clonotype was detected many times. The source of this sequence is an adult who was a healthcare worker with PCR-confirmed SARS-CoV-2 infection or an uninfected control (not recorded which). J is TRBJ2-6 and V is TRBV7-3; no firm D call. The sample in question was whole blood, obtained at baseline. In nucleotides, the CDR3 is TGTGCCAGCAGCTTAATTGGCAGAGCGTCTGGGGCCAACGTCCTGACTTTC. Its translation is CASSLIGRASGANVLTF.